The clone carrying this TCR beta chain was detected only once. The method was immunoSEQ multiplex PCR; TCRdb's version includes in-frame clones alone and lacks a portion of them. This sample carries about 2 million clones, around 96% of them seen once, and the ten largest clones take more than 0.95%. CDR3 size: 17 residues. Germline V gene sequence: CDR1 MNHEY, CDR2 SMNVEV (reference sequence). V was trimmed by 5 bases and J by 0 bases, leaving 14 bases between them. The sample is drawn from a study of shared clonotypes between healthy human individuals. Terminally differentiated effector memory CD45RA+ cells were excluded from the naive CD8 cells, which were CD45RO-negative and positively selected for CCR7.

The clonotype comes from a man aged 18 to 29 in good health. Material: naive CD8+ T cells sorted from blood. The chain carries TRBV27 and TRBJ2-6; the D call may be TRBD1 or TRBD2 (5 bases each). Here the CDR3 reads CASSPGTVGSGANVLTF. In DNA form, the CDR3 reads TGTGCCAGCAGTCCCGGGACCGTCGGCTCTGGGGCCAACGTCCTGACTTTC.